Below, 30 T cell receptor beta chains from the same sample are listed, as sequenced in a study of cytomegalovirus exposure and HLA in healthy donors. Primers: 60 Vbeta forward and 13 Jbeta reverse. Sequenced by immunoSEQ multiplex PCR; TCRdb stores in-frame clones only, minus some. This table holds about 130,000 clones, around 70% found once. Input material: PBMCs. The receptors here all came from a human donor in good health.

The chain has TRBV30 and TRBJ1-1; 8 bases are a match to TRBD1. Per germline, CDR1 GTSNPN and CDR2 SVGIG (reference sequence). The V segment lost 4 bases and the J segment 4 bases; nucleotides outside the gene matches: 8. This CDR3 spans 14 amino acids. The CDR3: CAWTRTGFGTEAFF. The CDR3 DNA follows: TGTGCCTGGACCCGGACAGGGTTTGGCACTGAAGCTTTCTTT.

The chain recombines TRBV5-1 with TRBJ1-6, with TRBD1 identical over 8 bases. CDR3 length: 16 residues. Germline CDR1 reads SGHRS; CDR2 reads YFSETQ. V dropped 0 bases and J dropped 4; count of bases not matched to a gene: 3. The CDR3 spells CASSLDTGGYNSPLHF. The DNA for the CDR3 is TGCGCCAGCAGCTTGGATACAGGGGGATATAATTCACCCCTCCACTTT.

The chain recombines TRBV5-1 with TRBJ1-4; TRBD1 might be the D (5 bases). The V gene lost 1 base and the J gene lost 11 bases, with 12 bases spanning the gap. The germline CDR1 and CDR2 sequences are SGHRS and YFSETQ. The CDR3 is 13 residues long. CDR3 DNA: TGCGCCAGCAGCTTGATGGGGCTTGATAAACTGTTTTTT. It is translated as CASSLMGLDKLFF. Filled out from reference TRBV5-1 and TRBJ1-4, the complete variable domain reads KAGVTQTPRYLIKTRGQQVTLSCSPISGHRSVSWYQQTPGQGLQFLFEYFSETQRNKGNFPGRFSGRQFSNSRSEMNVSTLELGDSALYLCASSLMGLDKLFFGSGTQLSVL.

This clone came up once. The chain employs TRBV5-1 and TRBJ2-4, with D maybe TRBD1 (5 bases). V lost 0 bases and J 7 bases, leaving 11 bases between the germline ends. The V gene's germline CDR1 is SGHRS and CDR2 YFSETQ. There are 14 residues in the CDR3. CDR3 loop: CASSLGLAGNIQYF. CDR3 in DNA: TGCGCCAGCAGCTTGGGCCTGGCAGGGAACATTCAGTACTTC.

CDR3 sequence: CASSLQRGLSYEQYF. In nucleotides, the CDR3 is TGTGCCAGCAGCCTCCAGCGGGGGCTGTCCTACGAGCAGTACTTC. V is TRBV11-2 and J is TRBJ2-7, with 8 bases fitting TRBD2. Trimming took 5 bases from V and 1 from J; bases not matched to a gene: 7. This CDR3 has 15 amino acids. Germline-derived CDR1 and CDR2 are SGHAT and FQNNGV.

This chain links TRBV28 with TRBJ2-7; D perhaps matches TRBD2 (5 bases). V was clipped by 8 bases and J by 3 bases, with 14 bases between them. The CDR3 runs to 13 residues. CDR1 is MDHEN and CDR2 is SYDVKM in the germline V gene. This chain's CDR3 is CASCCGRDYEQYF. CDR3 DNA: TGTGCCAGCTGTTGCGGACGGGACTACGAGCAGTACTTC.

This clone turned up a few times. The chain is built from TRBV7-8 and TRBJ2-7, with a weak D call TRBD1 (5 bases). Germline V gives CDR1 SGHVS, CDR2 FQNEAQ. The CDR3 contains 13 residues. The V end was cut by 5 bases, the J end by 7 bases, with 15 bases between. The CDR3 DNA reads TGTGCCAGCAGCGGTAGACAGAAAATGGAGCAGTACTTC. It translates to CASSGRQKMEQYF.

The V gene is TRBV4-2, the J gene TRBJ2-5; TRBD2 matches at 7 bases. The germline gives CDR1 LGHNA, CDR2 YNFKEQ. The CDR3 loop spans 18 amino acids. J was trimmed by 3 bases and V by 1 base; bases with no gene match: 14. CDR3 nucleotides: TGTGCCAGCAGCCAAGTCCTCTCAGCGGGGAGGAAAAAAGAGACCCAGTACTTC. It yields the protein CASSQVLSAGRKKETQYF.

The CDR3 bases are TGTGCCAGCGCCTCCGCTTCCAGTGGTGGAAACACCATATATTTT. As protein: CASASASSGGNTIYF. V and J are TRBV6-5 and TRBJ1-3; D not certain. Germline lookup yields CDR1 MNHEY and CDR2 SVGAGI. This CDR3 has 15 amino acids. V was cut by 8 bases and J by 3 bases, with 17 bases left in between.

CDR3 loop: CASSLGTGGETQYF. CDR3 DNA: TGTGCCAGCAGCTTAGGCACGGGGGGGGAGACCCAGTACTTC. The chain recombines TRBV7-7 with TRBJ2-5; TRBD2 matches at 8 bases. J gave up 5 bases and V 1 base, and 3 bases lay outside the gene matches. The CDR3 has 14 amino acids. In germline, CDR1 is SSHAT, CDR2 FNYEAQ (reference sequence).

For the CDR3, the DNA is TGTGCCAGCAGCTTTAGGCCAGGGGGTTCGGATACGCAGTATTTT. Translated: CASSFRPGGSDTQYF. The rearrangement links TRBV7-3 to TRBJ2-3; 7 nucleotides line up with TRBD1. The CDR3 is 15 amino acids. Germline trimming cut 3 bases from V and 6 bases from J; bases unmatched to any gene: 9. CDR1 and CDR2 (germline): SGHTA, FQGTGA.

This clone was recorded a few times. The rearrangement links TRBV11-2 to TRBJ1-2, with TRBD1 matching over 8 bases. Germline loops: CDR1 SGHAT, CDR2 FQNNGV. CDR3 length: 16 residues. V was clipped by 1 base and J by 4 bases; unmatched bases: 8. CDR3 region: CASSLGTGQAAYGYTF. The DNA for the CDR3 is TGTGCCAGCAGCTTAGGGACAGGGCAGGCCGCCTATGGCTACACCTTC.

The chain carries TRBV28 and TRBJ2-7; D is unclear. This CDR3 is 12 amino acids long. Germline CDR1 reads MDHEN; CDR2 reads SYDVKM. The ends were cut back, 3 bases at V and 4 bases at J, with 7 bases in the middle. CDR3 loop: CASSFNFYEQYF. DNA of the CDR3: TGTGCCAGCAGTTTTAATTTTTACGAGCAGTACTTC.

The genes are TRBV28 and TRBJ2-3; tentatively, D is TRBD1 (6 bases). Trimming removed 4 bases at V and 0 bases at J, with 17 bases between. The CDR3 spans 17 residues. Germline assignment: CDR1 MDHEN and CDR2 SYDVKM. The DNA for the CDR3 is TGTGCCAGCAGTTCCTACGAGGGGGTTACAAGCACAGATACGCAGTATTTT. Translation gives CASSSYEGVTSTDTQYF. The variable domain in full, with the rest retrieved from reference TRBV28 and TRBJ2-3, is DVKVTQSSRYLVKRTGEKVFLECVQDMDHENMFWYRQDPGLGLRLIYFSYDVKMKEKGDIPEGYSVSREKKERFSLILESASTNQTSMYLCASSSYEGVTSTDTQYFGPGTRLTVL.

The table lists this clone with a few counts. This chain uses TRBV27 with TRBJ2-1; TRBD2 aligns across 13 bases. Trimming cost V 1 base and J 4 bases; bases outside gene matches: 7. The length of the CDR3 is 18 residues. Per germline, CDR1 MNHEY and CDR2 SMNVEV (reference sequence). The CDR3 nucleotides read TGTGCCAGCAGTTTATTTGGGACTAGCGGGATTTCATACAATGAGCAGTTCTTC. Translation gives CASSLFGTSGISYNEQFF.

The chain combines TRBV11-2 with TRBJ1-2; TRBD1 matches 8 bases. Germline V lookup: CDR1 SGHAT, CDR2 FQNNGV. V dropped 1 base and J dropped 3; count of bases not matched to a gene: 13. The CDR3 is made up of 18 amino acids. CDR3 coding DNA: TGTGCCAGCAGCTTAGGCCCGCGGGGCCAGGGGGCGGACTATGGCTACACCTTC. Its protein product is CASSLGPRGQGADYGYTF.

This chain connects TRBV5-1 to TRBJ2-1; the match to TRBD2 covers 12 bases. Trimming removed 4 bases from V and 9 bases from J; junction bases left unmatched: 14. The CDR3 runs to 17 residues. CDR1 is SGHRS, CDR2 YFSETQ, per germline. The CDR3 protein is CASSPLQLAGGSSEQFF. The CDR3 bases are TGCGCCAGCAGCCCCCTTCAACTAGCGGGAGGATCAAGTGAGCAGTTCTTC.

DNA for the CDR3: TGTGCCAGCAGCCTTGACTCCTTTCGCTTTCCGACAGATACGCAGTATTTT. Residues: CASSLDSFRFPTDTQYF. The chain recombines TRBV9 with TRBJ2-3, with D uncertain. The CDR3 covers 17 residues. Per the germline V gene, CDR1 is SGDLS and CDR2 is YYNGEE. With 4 bases removed from V and 3 bases from J, the gap between germline ends came to 21 bases.

The rearrangement uses TRBV4-3 and TRBJ2-4; 8 nucleotides line up with TRBD2. The V segment lost 0 bases and the J segment 4 bases; nucleotides outside the gene matches: 20. Looked up from germline, CDR1 is LGHNA and CDR2 is YSLEER. The length of the CDR3 is 21 residues. DNA for the CDR3: TGCGCCAGCAGCCAAGAGCTTTTCCGCGGATCGACTAGCGATCGTAAAAACATTCAGTACTTC. Protein sequence: CASSQELFRGSTSDRKNIQYF.

The chain couples TRBV13 to TRBJ2-3; 7 bases map to TRBD1. V was clipped by 3 bases and J by 4 bases; unmatched bases: 7. CDR3 length equals 15 residues. Germline CDR1 reads PRHDT; CDR2 reads FYEKMQ (reference sequence). The DNA for the CDR3 is TGTGCCAGCAGCTTGGTGCCGCAGGGGGCAGATACGCAGTATTTT. As protein: CASSLVPQGADTQYF.

The V and J genes are TRBV21-1 and TRBJ2-3; the table's D call of TRBD2 was not tested on the DNA. TRBV21-1 is marked as a pseudogene. The CDR3 is 18 amino acids. The CDR3 spells CASSRVGTSGAGTDTQYF. For the CDR3, the DNA is TGTGCCAGCAGCCGTGTTGGGACTAGCGGCGCAGGCACAGATACGCAGTATTTT.

The gene calls are TRBV19 and TRBJ2-7, with 9 bases that match TRBD1. V dropped 4 bases and J dropped 3; count of bases not matched to a gene: 10. Germline CDR1 is LNHDA and CDR2 is SQIVND (reference sequence). The CDR3 totals 16 residues. This chain's CDR3 is CASSTRDRVRGYEQYF. CDR3 nucleotides: TGTGCCAGTAGTACCCGGGACAGGGTAAGAGGCTACGAGCAGTACTTC.

This clone was found a few times. This rearrangement joins TRBV1 to TRBJ1-2; the table's D call TRBD1 went unverified against the DNA. TRBV1 is a pseudogene segment. The CDR3 extends over 17 amino acids. The CDR3 loop reads CTSSQACEGARSYGYTF. The CDR3 bases are TGCACCAGCAGCCAAGCTTGTGAGGGGGCTAGGAGCTATGGCTACACCTTC.

Remarks on this clone: One end of the junction is discordant with germline, which a read error may explain. This chain uses TRBV7-9 with TRBJ1-1, with a weak D call TRBD1 (6 bases). Per germline, CDR1 SEHNR and CDR2 FQNEAQ (reference sequence). The CDR3 totals 16 residues. In nucleotides, the CDR3 is TGTTCCAGCAGCTTAGATGTAGCAGGGGTCGGGACTGAAGCTTTCTTT. It encodes CSSSLDVAGVGTEAFF.

The chain recombines TRBV6-5 with TRBJ1-4; 10 bases map to TRBD1. With V trimmed by 0 bases and J by 6 bases, 1 base remained unmatched. The CDR3 runs to 15 residues. Per germline, CDR1 MNHEY and CDR2 SVGAGI. DNA of the CDR3: TGTGCCAGCAGTTACTCGGGGACAGGGGATGAAAAACTGTTTTTT. The encoded protein is CASSYSGTGDEKLFF.

The chain joins TRBV9 to TRBJ2-1; D gene ambiguous. The CDR3 consists of 15 residues. V shed 0 bases and J shed 7 bases, with 14 bases lying between them. CDR1 is SGDLS, CDR2 YYNGEE, per germline. The CDR3 loop reads CASSVGGTNLNEQFF. CDR3 DNA sequence: TGTGCCAGCAGCGTAGGAGGTACGAATTTAAATGAGCAGTTCTTC.

The chain couples TRBV10-3 to TRBJ2-1, with 10 positions matching TRBD2. V lost 2 bases, J lost 4 bases, and 8 bases stayed unmatched. The CDR3 is made up of 17 amino acids. Per germline, CDR1 ENHRY and CDR2 SYGVKD. The CDR3 region has the DNA TGTGCCATCAGTGAGCGACCGGGACTAGCGACGTACAATGAGCAGTTCTTC. Its protein is CAISERPGLATYNEQFF.

CDR3 coding DNA: TGTGCCACCAGCAGAGATCACGGGACAGGGTATTCACCCCTCCACTTT. Translated, it gives CATSRDHGTGYSPLHF. The chain carries TRBV15 and TRBJ1-6, with 9 positions matching TRBD1. The CDR3 has 16 amino acids. CDR1 LNHNV and CDR2 YYDKDF come from the germline V gene (reference sequence). Trimming removed 0 bases from V and 8 bases from J; junction bases left unmatched: 5.

This clone occurred once. The V call is TRBV7-2, the J call TRBJ2-2; the match to TRBD1 covers 11 bases. The CDR3 covers 18 residues. CDR1 is SGHTA and CDR2 is FQGNSA in the germline V gene. V gave up 7 bases and J gave up 3 bases; unmatched junction bases: 13. The CDR3 here is CASKGDRGGWKDTGELFF. CDR3 DNA sequence: TGTGCCAGCAAGGGGGACAGGGGGGGGTGGAAGGACACCGGGGAGCTGTTTTTT.

This clone was seen a few times. This chain joins TRBV28 and TRBJ2-3; D is undetermined. V shed 6 bases and J shed 5 bases, with 15 bases lying between them. The germline V gene has CDR1 MDHEN and CDR2 SYDVKM. This CDR3 spans 14 amino acids. The CDR3 sequence: CASSPPHAGDTQYF. The CDR3 DNA reads as TGTGCCAGCAGCCCACCCCATGCAGGAGATACGCAGTATTTT.